The present entry profiles one T cell receptor (beta chain) with its context. Its specificity is not known. This sample was included in a study of T cells after yellow fever vaccination. Study background: SMART-Seq v4 Ultra Low Input prepared libraries from low-cell fractions. General study findings and limits: Boosting was followed by the reappearance of most primary-vaccination clones (96% CD4, about 88% CD8). Clonotype sharing between CD4 and CD8 compartments was small.

As TCR cDNA was made by 5'RACE template switching, a universal primer site and UMIs were added. From the 5' RACE reads, TCRdb called clonotypes with MiXCR, one entry per CDR3 protein. The sample lists hundreds of thousands of distinct CDR3 sequences, about 12% occurring once. Germline V gene sequence: CDR1 DFQATT, CDR2 SNEGSKA (reference sequence). V was trimmed by 6 bases and J by 5 bases, leaving 31 bases between them. The CDR3 length is 18 residues. Sequenced material: PBMCs, taken on the day of the yellow fever booster vaccination. The chain uses TRBV20-1 and TRBJ2-5; D call uncertain. This receptor was identified in a man aged 30 to 45 who received the YFV17D yellow fever vaccine. Written as DNA, the CDR3 is TGCAGTGCCCAGCACAGTATTTTGCCCCGGAGAACCAGGGAGACCCAGTACTTC. This gives the protein CSAQHSILPRRTRETQYF.